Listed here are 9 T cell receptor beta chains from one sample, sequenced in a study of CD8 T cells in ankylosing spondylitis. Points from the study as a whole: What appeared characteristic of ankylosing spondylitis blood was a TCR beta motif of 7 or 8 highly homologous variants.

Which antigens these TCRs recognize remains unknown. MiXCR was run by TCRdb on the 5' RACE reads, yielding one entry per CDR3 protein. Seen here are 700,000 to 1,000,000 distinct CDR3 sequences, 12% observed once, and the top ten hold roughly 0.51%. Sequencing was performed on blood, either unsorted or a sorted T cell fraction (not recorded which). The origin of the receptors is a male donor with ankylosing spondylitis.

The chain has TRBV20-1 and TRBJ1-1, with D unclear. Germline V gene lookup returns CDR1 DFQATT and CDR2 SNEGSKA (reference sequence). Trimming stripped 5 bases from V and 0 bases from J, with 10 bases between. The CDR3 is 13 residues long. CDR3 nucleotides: TGCAGTGCTTTCTCCCGGATGAACACTGAAGCTTTCTTT. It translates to CSAFSRMNTEAFF.

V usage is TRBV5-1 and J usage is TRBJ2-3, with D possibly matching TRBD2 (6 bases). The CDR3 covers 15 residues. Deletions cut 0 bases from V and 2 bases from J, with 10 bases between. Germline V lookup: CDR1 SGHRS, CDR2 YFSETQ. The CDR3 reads CASSLAGVPTDTQYF. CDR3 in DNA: TGCGCCAGCAGCTTGGCGGGGGTCCCCACAGATACGCAGTATTTT. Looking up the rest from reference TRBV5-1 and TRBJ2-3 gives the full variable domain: KAGVTQTPRYLIKTRGQQVTLSCSPISGHRSVSWYQQTPGQGLQFLFEYFSETQRNKGNFPGRFSGRQFSNSRSEMNVSTLELGDSALYLCASSLAGVPTDTQYFGPGTRLTVL.

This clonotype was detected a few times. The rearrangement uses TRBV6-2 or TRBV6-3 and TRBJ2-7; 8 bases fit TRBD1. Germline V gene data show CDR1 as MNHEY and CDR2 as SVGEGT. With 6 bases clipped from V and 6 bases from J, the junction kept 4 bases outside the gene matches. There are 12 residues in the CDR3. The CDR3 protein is CASSTGGIEQYF. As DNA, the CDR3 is TGTGCCAGCAGCACAGGGGGGATCGAGCAGTACTTC.

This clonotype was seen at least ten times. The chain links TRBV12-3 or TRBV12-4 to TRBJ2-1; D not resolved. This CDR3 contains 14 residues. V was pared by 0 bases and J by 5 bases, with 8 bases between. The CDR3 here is CASSLAEVNNEQFF. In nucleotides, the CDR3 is TGTGCCAGCAGTTTAGCCGAAGTCAACAATGAGCAGTTCTTC.

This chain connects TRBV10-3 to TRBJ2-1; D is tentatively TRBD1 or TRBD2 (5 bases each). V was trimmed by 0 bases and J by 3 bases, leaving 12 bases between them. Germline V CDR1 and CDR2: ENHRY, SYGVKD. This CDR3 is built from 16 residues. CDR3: CAISESGVIDYNEQFF. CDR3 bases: TGTGCCATCAGTGAGTCGGGGGTAATCGACTACAATGAGCAGTTCTTC.

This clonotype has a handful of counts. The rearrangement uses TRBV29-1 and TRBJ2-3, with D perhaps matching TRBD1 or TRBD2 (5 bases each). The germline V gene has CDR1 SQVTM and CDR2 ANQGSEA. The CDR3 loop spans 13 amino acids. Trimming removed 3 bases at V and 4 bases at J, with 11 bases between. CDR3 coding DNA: TGCAGCGTTGATAATAGGGGAGCAGATACGCAGTATTTT. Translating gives CSVDNRGADTQYF.

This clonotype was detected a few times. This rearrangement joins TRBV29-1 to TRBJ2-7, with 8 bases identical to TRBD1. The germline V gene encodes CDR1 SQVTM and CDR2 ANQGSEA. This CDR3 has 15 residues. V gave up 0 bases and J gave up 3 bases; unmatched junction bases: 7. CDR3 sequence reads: CSVEEGTGHHYEQYF. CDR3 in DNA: TGCAGCGTTGAAGAGGGGACAGGCCATCACTACGAGCAGTACTTC.

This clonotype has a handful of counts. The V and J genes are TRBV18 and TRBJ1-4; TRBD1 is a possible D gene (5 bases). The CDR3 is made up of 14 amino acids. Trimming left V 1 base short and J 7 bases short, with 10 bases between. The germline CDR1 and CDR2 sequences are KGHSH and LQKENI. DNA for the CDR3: TGTGCCAGCTCACCACAGGGGCTTAGTGAAAAACTGTTTTTT. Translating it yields CASSPQGLSEKLFF.

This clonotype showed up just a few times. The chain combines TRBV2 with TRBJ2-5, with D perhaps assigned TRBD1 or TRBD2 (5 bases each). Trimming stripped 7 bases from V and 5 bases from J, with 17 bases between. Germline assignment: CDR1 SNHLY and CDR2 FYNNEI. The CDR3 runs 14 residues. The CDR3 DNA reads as TGTGCCAGCACCGAGGGCGCCAGGGTGGAGACCCAGTACTTC. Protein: CASTEGARVETQYF.